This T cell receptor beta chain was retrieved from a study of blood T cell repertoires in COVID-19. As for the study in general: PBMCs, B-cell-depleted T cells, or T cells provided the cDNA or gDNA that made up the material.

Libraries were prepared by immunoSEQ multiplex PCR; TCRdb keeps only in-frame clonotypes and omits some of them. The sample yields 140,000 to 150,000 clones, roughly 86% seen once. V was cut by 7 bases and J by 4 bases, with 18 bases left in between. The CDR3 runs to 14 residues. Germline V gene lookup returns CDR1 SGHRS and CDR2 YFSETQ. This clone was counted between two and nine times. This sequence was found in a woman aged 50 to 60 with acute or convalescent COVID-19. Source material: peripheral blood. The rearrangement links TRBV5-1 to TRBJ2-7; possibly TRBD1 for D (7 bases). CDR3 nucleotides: TGCGCCAGCGGGAGGACAGGTCCGTTATACGAGCAGTACTTC. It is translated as CASGRTGPLYEQYF.